This record concerns one T cell receptor beta chain sequence. Its cognate antigen is unknown. This record comes from a study of cytomegalovirus exposure and HLA in healthy donors. PCR primers comprised 60 Vbeta and 13 Jbeta primers. TCRdb's table, derived via immunoSEQ multiplex PCR, lists solely in-frame clones and lacks some. The sample lists roughly 160,000 clones, about 75% occurring once. The study's findings and limits: One cluster of highly shared sequence variants probably arose as a sequencing artifact. Most CMV-associated TCR beta chains appeared HLA-restricted in a later analysis.

The germline CDR1 and CDR2 sequences are SGDLS and YYNGEE. The CDR3 has 16 amino acids. V shed 0 bases and J 7 bases; nucleotides not matched to a gene: 6. The clonotype comes from a man aged 50 or older in good health and CMV-seropositive. This chain joins TRBV9 and TRBJ2-1; 11 positions match TRBD1. The specimen was PBMCs. The CDR3 spells CASSVDKGQGANEQFF. The CDR3, as DNA: TGTGCCAGCAGCGTAGATAAAGGACAGGGGGCGAATGAGCAGTTCTTC.